The 25 T cell receptor beta chains given below trace back to one sample, sequenced in a study of shared clonotypes between healthy human individuals. Assay: immunoSEQ multiplex PCR; the TCRdb copy retains only in-frame clones and omits some. This sample yields 2 million to 2.5 million clones, of which 85% to 95% are seen a single time; 0.13% belongs to the top ten. The sample taken for sequencing was naive CD4+ T cells sorted from blood. As to subset: CD45RA+ positively selected. These receptor sequences come from a man aged 18-30 years in good health.

V gene TRBV7-3 combines with J gene TRBJ2-2; 11 nucleotides align to TRBD2. V gave up 4 bases and J gave up 1 base; unmatched junction bases: 5. CDR3 size: 17 residues. Per germline, CDR1 SGHTA and CDR2 FQGTGA. Here the CDR3 reads CASSSGTSGGNTGELFF. In DNA, the CDR3 is TGTGCCAGCAGCTCCGGGACTAGCGGCGGGAACACCGGGGAGCTGTTTTTT.

CDR3: CASSRRGQGADTEAFF. DNA of the CDR3: TGTGCCAGCTCACGACGGGGACAGGGGGCGGACACTGAAGCTTTCTTT. This chain links TRBV18 with TRBJ1-1; the match to TRBD1 covers 12 bases. There are 16 residues in the CDR3. Germline-derived CDR1 and CDR2 are KGHSH and LQKENI. Trimming at V came to 4 bases and at J to 3 bases, leaving 6 bases not matched to a gene.

V usage is TRBV29-1 and J usage is TRBJ2-2; D is ambiguous. Per the germline V gene, CDR1 is SQVTM and CDR2 is ANQGSEA. V was cut by 4 bases and J by 6 bases, with 21 bases left in between. This CDR3 contains 16 residues. The CDR3 here is CSVVSFERYSSGELFF. The CDR3 bases are TGCAGCGTTGTCTCATTCGAGCGTTATAGTTCCGGGGAGCTGTTTTTT.

The chain uses TRBV9 and TRBJ2-2, with D unresolved. The CDR3 extends over 14 amino acids. CDR1 and CDR2 (germline): SGDLS, YYNGEE. The V and J ends lost 4 bases and 2 bases respectively, with 9 bases between them. CDR3 DNA sequence: TGTGCCAGCAGCACCCGGGTCAACACCGGGGAGCTGTTTTTT. Amino acids: CASSTRVNTGELFF.

CDR3 in DNA: TGTGCCAGCAGTTACTCAGGAGCACTCACGCAGTATTTT. Its protein is CASSYSGALTQYF. The chain is built from TRBV6-5 and TRBJ2-3; no firm D call. The length of the CDR3 is 13 residues. V was pared by 0 bases and J by 9 bases, with 10 bases between. Germline assignment: CDR1 MNHEY and CDR2 SVGAGI.

The sample holds one count of this clone. The chain employs TRBV18 and TRBJ1-1, with TRBD1 matching over 8 bases. Germline V gene data show CDR1 as KGHSH and CDR2 as LQKENI. The ends lost 3 bases at V and 6 bases at J; junction bases unmatched: 3. This CDR3 region has 13 residues. The CDR3 nucleotides are TGTGCCAGCTCACCTTCAGGGGGCCCTGAAGCTTTCTTT. Residues: CASSPSGGPEAFF.

Concerning this clone: The same CDR3 can be traced to other DNA sequences in this sample. The J gene is TRBJ2-6, the V gene TRBV5-1; possibly TRBD2 for D (5 bases). This CDR3 contains 14 residues. Trimming took 4 bases from V and 1 from J, leaving 6 bases between them. Germline CDR1 reads SGHRS; CDR2 reads YFSETQ. CDR3 sequence: CASSGGSGANVLTF. For the CDR3, the DNA is TGCGCCAGCAGCGGAGGATCTGGGGCCAACGTCCTGACTTTC. The whole variable domain, remainder taken from reference TRBV5-1 and TRBJ2-6, is KAGVTQTPRYLIKTRGQQVTLSCSPISGHRSVSWYQQTPGQGLQFLFEYFSETQRNKGNFPGRFSGRQFSNSRSEMNVSTLELGDSALYLCASSGGSGANVLTFGAGSRLTVL.

CDR3 DNA: TGCGCCAGCAGCTTGGTTAGTACAGAGTACAATGAGCAGTTCTTC. It translates to CASSLVSTEYNEQFF. The genes are TRBV5-1 and TRBJ2-1; D is uncertain. The length of the CDR3 is 15 residues. Germline V gene lookup returns CDR1 SGHRS and CDR2 YFSETQ. Trimming cost V 0 bases and J 4 bases, with 11 bases left between them.

Only one count was recorded for this clone. The CDR3 bases are TGCGCCAGCAGTGAGAATCCTGAGGGGCGGTCGTTGACTGAAGCTTTCTTT. Translation gives CASSENPEGRSLTEAFF. This rearrangement joins TRBV10-2 to TRBJ1-1, with a weak D call TRBD1 (5 bases). The CDR3 has 17 amino acids. The germline V gene has CDR1 WSHSY and CDR2 SAAADI. Between the trimmed V and J ends, which lost 2 bases and 5 bases, there was a span of 21 bases.

The genes are TRBV30 and TRBJ1-5; 9 nucleotides agree with TRBD1. J lost 4 bases, V lost 0 bases, and 13 bases had no gene match. Germline V gene lookup returns CDR1 GTSNPN and CDR2 SVGIG (reference sequence). This CDR3 contains 18 residues. The CDR3 sequence: CAWSVQRRGTGKNQPQHF. CDR3 sequence (DNA): TGTGCCTGGAGTGTACAGAGGAGGGGGACAGGGAAGAATCAGCCCCAGCATTTT.

This clone was counted a single time. Other DNA sequences in this specimen translate into the identical CDR3. The rearrangement links TRBV10-1 to TRBJ2-2; D ambiguous. V lost 4 bases and J lost 1, with 4 bases in between. This CDR3 has 13 amino acids. The germline V gene has CDR1 WNHNN and CDR2 SYGVQD (reference sequence). This CDR3 reads CASSVRNTGELFF. CDR3 DNA: TGCGCCAGCAGTGTCAGGAACACCGGGGAGCTGTTTTTT.

As concerns this clone: Other DNA sequences in the same sample also yield this CDR3. The V and J genes are TRBV10-3 and TRBJ1-4, with a possible D match to TRBD1 (5 bases). This CDR3 comprises 15 residues. Per germline, CDR1 ENHRY and CDR2 SYGVKD. V was clipped by 0 bases and J by 3 bases, with 8 bases between them. CDR3 amino acids: CAISESGGANEKLFF. CDR3 coding DNA: TGTGCCATCAGTGAGTCGGGAGGGGCTAATGAAAAACTGTTTTTT.

V gene TRBV27 combines with J gene TRBJ2-7, with D perhaps matching TRBD1 or TRBD2 (7 bases each). The CDR3 is 17 residues long. Germline loops: CDR1 MNHEY, CDR2 SMNVEV (reference sequence). V lost 2 bases to trimming and J lost 4 bases, with 21 bases between them. The CDR3 DNA is TGTGCCAGCAGTTTACGCTCGAGGGGGCAGGGAGGGTACGAGCAGTACTTC. Amino acid sequence: CASSLRSRGQGGYEQYF.

CDR3 sequence reads: CASSLEAGRDQPQHF. As DNA, the CDR3 is TGTGCCAGCAGCTTGGAGGCAGGGCGGGATCAGCCCCAGCATTTT. The rearrangement uses TRBV5-4 and TRBJ1-5; D possibly corresponds to TRBD1 (5 bases). V dropped 0 bases and J dropped 5 bases, with 12 bases sitting between them. Per the germline V gene, CDR1 is SGHNT and CDR2 is YYREEE (reference sequence). The CDR3 covers 15 residues.

This clone has a single count. The rearrangement links TRBV10-3 to TRBJ2-1; D unclear. V was shortened by 9 bases and J by 5 bases, with 11 bases between the two germline ends. Germline lookup yields CDR1 ENHRY and CDR2 SYGVKD. This CDR3 region has 12 residues. The CDR3 protein is CAMGPQDNEQFF. CDR3 DNA: TGTGCCATGGGCCCCCAAGACAATGAGCAGTTCTTC.

The rearrangement links TRBV9 to TRBJ1-1; possible D gene TRBD1, 6 bases. CDR3 length: 17 residues. V was trimmed by 0 bases and J by 8 bases, leaving 23 bases between them. The germline CDR1 and CDR2 sequences are SGDLS and YYNGEE. The CDR3 protein is CASSVGVGSGTGGEAFF. The CDR3, as DNA: TGTGCCAGCAGCGTAGGAGTAGGGTCTGGTACGGGGGGCGAAGCTTTCTTT. Combining the CDR3 with reference TRBV9 and TRBJ1-1 gives the whole variable domain DSGVTQTPKHLITATGQRVTLRCSPRSGDLSVYWYQQSLDQGLQFLIQYYNGEERAKGNILERFSAQQFPDLHSELNLSSLELGDSALYFCASSVGVGSGTGGEAFFGQGTRLTVV.

The J gene is TRBJ1-5, the V gene TRBV15, with 9 bases lining up with TRBD1. Germline trimming cut 7 bases from V and 11 bases from J; bases unmatched to any gene: 9. The CDR3 is 13 amino acids. Germline CDR1 LNHNV, CDR2 YYDKDF (reference sequence). The CDR3 nucleotides read TGTGCCACCACGGACAGGGGCTCAACGGCCCAGCATTTT. It yields the protein CATTDRGSTAQHF.

The V call is TRBV6-5, the J call TRBJ1-2; TRBD1 aligns across 8 bases. The length of the CDR3 is 15 residues. CDR1 and CDR2 from the germline V gene are MNHEY and SVGAGI. The junction had 13 bases not matched to a gene; V was cut back by 6 bases and J by 7 bases. Here the CDR3 reads CASRGAQGGKGGYTF. CDR3 DNA sequence: TGTGCCAGCAGAGGAGCACAGGGGGGAAAGGGTGGCTACACCTTC.

The sample holds one count of this clone. The chain is built from TRBV7-9 and TRBJ1-1; D gene uncertain. This CDR3 has 14 residues. Germline-derived CDR1 and CDR2 are SEHNR and FQNEAQ (reference sequence). The V end lost 1 base, the J end lost 1 base, and 7 bases lay between the germline ends. The CDR3 nucleotides read TGTGCCAGCAGCTTAGGACTGACGAACACTGAAGCTTTCTTT. Residues: CASSLGLTNTEAFF. The variable domain in full, completed from reference TRBV7-9 and TRBJ1-1, reads DTGVSQNPRHKITKRGQNVTFRCDPISEHNRLYWYRQTLGQGPEFLTYFQNEAQLEKSRLLSDRFSAERPKGSFSTLEIQRTEQGDSAMYLCASSLGLTNTEAFFGQGTRLTVV.

The rearrangement joins TRBV4-3 to TRBJ1-2; D gene uncertain. Germline V CDR1 and CDR2: LGHNA, YSLEER. The CDR3 runs 14 residues. Trimming pared 1 base from V and 8 bases from J, leaving 14 bases between. The CDR3 sequence: CASSQGSLTRGYTF. The CDR3 nucleotides are TGCGCCAGCAGCCAAGGATCCCTAACGCGAGGCTACACCTTC.

The chain links TRBV11-2 to TRBJ1-1; a possible D gene is TRBD1 (5 bases). V lost 2 bases and J 1 base, leaving 11 bases between the germline ends. CDR3 length equals 15 residues. Germline assignment: CDR1 SGHAT and CDR2 FQNNGV. The CDR3 protein is CASSLRGGQNTEAFF. CDR3 nucleotide sequence: TGTGCCAGCAGCTTACGGGGCGGACAGAACACTGAAGCTTTCTTT.

V is TRBV10-2 and J is TRBJ2-3; 7 nucleotides line up with TRBD2. Germline values: CDR1 WSHSY, CDR2 SAAADI. Trimming cost V 0 bases and J 7 bases; bases outside gene matches: 16. The CDR3 consists of 18 residues. The CDR3 sequence: CASSESWGGGSSWNTQYF. The CDR3 bases are TGCGCCAGCAGTGAGTCGTGGGGCGGCGGGAGTTCTTGGAATACGCAGTATTTT.

The chain couples TRBV30 to TRBJ2-7, with 7 positions matching TRBD1. V lost 3 bases and J lost 2; bases outside the gene matches: 13. CDR3 length: 16 amino acids. CDR1 is GTSNPN and CDR2 is SVGIG in the germline V gene (reference sequence). CDR3 sequence reads: CAWRNPRNRGTYEQYF. The DNA of the CDR3 is TGTGCCTGGAGGAATCCCCGAAACAGGGGAACCTACGAGCAGTACTTC.

The chain couples TRBV28 to TRBJ2-7; 7 bases fit TRBD2. CDR3 length: 16 amino acids. CDR1 is MDHEN, CDR2 SYDVKM, per germline. The trim removed 4 bases at V and 4 bases at J, leaving 13 bases unmatched. DNA of the CDR3: TGTGCCAGCAGTTCCCCCACGGGGGAGGGTTCTTACGAGCAGTACTTC. It encodes CASSSPTGEGSYEQYF.

This clone was seen more than once but under ten times. This rearrangement joins TRBV7-6 to TRBJ1-2, with a possible D match to TRBD1 (5 bases). The CDR3 is 16 amino acids. Germline loops: CDR1 SGHVS, CDR2 FNYEAQ. Trimming took off 1 base at V and 6 bases at J, with 18 bases between the two ends. The CDR3 nucleotides read TGTGCCAGCAGCTTAGTCGGTGGGGCAGCGCGGCATGGCTACACCTTC. This sequence encodes CASSLVGGAARHGYTF.